This TCR beta chain was captured by sequencing in a study of OX40 agonist ivuxolimab in advanced cancers. The study, taken as a whole, reports: Expanded peripheral T cell antigen specificity was not determined.

Method: immunoSEQ multiplex PCR; TCRdb's copy keeps in-frame clones and lacks some. The sample records approximately 18,000 clones, 83% being singletons. As for this clone: Its antigen remains unidentified.

The TCR comes from an adult with an advanced solid tumor such as melanoma, head and neck, liver or kidney cancer. The starting material was CD4+ or CD8+ T cells sorted from blood, obtained in a trial of the OX40 agonist ivuxolimab.

The CDR3: CASSSSNPGTRVTDTQYF. Here the CDR3 DNA reads TGTGCCAGCAGTTCTTCTAACCCGGGGACTCGAGTCACAGATACGCAGTATTTT. The genes are TRBV27 and TRBJ2-3; a weak D match, TRBD2 (6 bases). V lost 4 bases, J lost 2 bases, and 22 bases lay in between. Germline CDR1 reads MNHEY; CDR2 reads SMNVEV (reference sequence). CDR3 length: 18 residues.